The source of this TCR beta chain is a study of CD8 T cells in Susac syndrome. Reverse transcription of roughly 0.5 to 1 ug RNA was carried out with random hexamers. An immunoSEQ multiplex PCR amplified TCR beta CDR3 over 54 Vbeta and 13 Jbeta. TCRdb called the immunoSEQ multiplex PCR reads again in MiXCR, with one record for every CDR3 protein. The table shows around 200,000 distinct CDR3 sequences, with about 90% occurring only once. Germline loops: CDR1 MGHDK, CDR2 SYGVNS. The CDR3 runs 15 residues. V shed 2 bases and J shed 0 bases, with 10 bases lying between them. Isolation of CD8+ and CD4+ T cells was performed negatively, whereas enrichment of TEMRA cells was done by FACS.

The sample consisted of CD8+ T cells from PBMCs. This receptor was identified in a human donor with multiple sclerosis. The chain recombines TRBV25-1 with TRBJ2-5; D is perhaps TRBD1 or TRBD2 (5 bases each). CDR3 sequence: CASSEEGSYQETQYF. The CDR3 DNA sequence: TGTGCCAGCAGTGAAGAGGGGTCATACCAAGAGACCCAGTACTTC.